The clone carrying this T cell receptor (beta chain) was detected only a few times. The data stem from a study of T cells in localized non-small cell lung cancer. Only in-frame clones appear in the TCRdb table, and some are missing; sequencing was by immunoSEQ multiplex PCR. The sample carries fewer than 8,000 clones, 50% recorded once. CDR3 size: 15 residues. The receptor comes from a female donor of 60 years or more with stage I lung adenocarcinoma. The chain links TRBV1 to TRBJ1-2; whether TRBD1, the table's D call, matches the DNA was not checked. TRBV1 is marked as a pseudogene. The input for sequencing was lymph node tissue, taken before any cancer treatment. This chain's CDR3 is CASSHLTGPKDGYTF. DNA of the CDR3: TGCGCCAGCAGCCACCTTACAGGACCCAAGGATGGCTACACCTTC.